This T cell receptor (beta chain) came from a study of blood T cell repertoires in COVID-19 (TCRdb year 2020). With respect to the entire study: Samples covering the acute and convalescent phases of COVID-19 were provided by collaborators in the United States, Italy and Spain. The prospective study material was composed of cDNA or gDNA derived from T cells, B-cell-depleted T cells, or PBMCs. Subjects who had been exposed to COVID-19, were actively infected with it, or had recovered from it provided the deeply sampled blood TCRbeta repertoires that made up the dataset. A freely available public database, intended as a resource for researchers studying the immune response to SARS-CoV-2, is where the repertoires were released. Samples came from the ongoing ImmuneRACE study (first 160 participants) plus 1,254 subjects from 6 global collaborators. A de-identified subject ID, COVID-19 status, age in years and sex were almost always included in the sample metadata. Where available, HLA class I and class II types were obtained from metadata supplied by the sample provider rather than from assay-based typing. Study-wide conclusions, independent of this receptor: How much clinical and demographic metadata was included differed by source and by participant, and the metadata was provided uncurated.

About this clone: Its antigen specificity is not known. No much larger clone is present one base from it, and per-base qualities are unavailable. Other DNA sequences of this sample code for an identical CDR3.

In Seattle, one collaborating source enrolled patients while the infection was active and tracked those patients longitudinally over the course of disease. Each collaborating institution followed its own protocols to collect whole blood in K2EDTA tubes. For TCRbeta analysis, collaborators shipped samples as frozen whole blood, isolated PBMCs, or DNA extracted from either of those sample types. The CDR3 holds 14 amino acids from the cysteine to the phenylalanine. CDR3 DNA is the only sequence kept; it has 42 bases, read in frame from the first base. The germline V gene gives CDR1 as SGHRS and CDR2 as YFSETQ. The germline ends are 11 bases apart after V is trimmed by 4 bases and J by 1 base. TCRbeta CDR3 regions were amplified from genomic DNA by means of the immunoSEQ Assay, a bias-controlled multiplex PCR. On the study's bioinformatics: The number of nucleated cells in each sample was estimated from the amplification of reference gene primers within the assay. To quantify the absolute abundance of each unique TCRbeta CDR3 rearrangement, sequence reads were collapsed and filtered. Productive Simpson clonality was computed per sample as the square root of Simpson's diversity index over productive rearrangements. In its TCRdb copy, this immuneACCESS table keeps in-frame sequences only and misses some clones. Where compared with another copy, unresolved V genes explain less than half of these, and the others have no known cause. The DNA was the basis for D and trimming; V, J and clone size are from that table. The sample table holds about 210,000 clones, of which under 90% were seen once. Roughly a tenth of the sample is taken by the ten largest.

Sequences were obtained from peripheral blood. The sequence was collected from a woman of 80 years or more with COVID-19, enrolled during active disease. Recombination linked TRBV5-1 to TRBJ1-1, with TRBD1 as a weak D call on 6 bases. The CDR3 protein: CASSTGQTNTEAFF. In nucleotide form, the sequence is TGCGCCAGCAGCACTGGACAGACGAACACTGAAGCTTTCTTT.